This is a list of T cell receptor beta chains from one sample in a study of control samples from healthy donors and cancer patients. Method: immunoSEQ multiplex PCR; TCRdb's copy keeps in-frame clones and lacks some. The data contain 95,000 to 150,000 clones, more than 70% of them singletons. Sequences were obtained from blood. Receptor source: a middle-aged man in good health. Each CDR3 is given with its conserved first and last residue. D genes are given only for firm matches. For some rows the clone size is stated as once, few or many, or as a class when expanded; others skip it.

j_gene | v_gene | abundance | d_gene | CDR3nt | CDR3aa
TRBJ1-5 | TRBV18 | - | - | TGTGCCAGCTCACCACGCCAGGAGGACCTCGGGGATTTT | CASSPRQEDLGDF
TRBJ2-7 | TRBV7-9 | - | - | TGTGCCAGCAGCTTAGAGTCAGGGCCGACCCCCTACGAGCAGTACTTC | CASSLESGPTPYEQYF
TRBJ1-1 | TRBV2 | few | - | TGTGCCAGCATGGGTGTGGTCGTGAACACTGAAGCTTTCTTT | CASMGVVVNTEAFF
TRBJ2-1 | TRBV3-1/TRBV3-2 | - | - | TGTGCCAGCAGCCAAGGGGGAATCCCCAATGAGCAGTTCTTC | CASSQGGIPNEQFF
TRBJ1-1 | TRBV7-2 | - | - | TGTGCCAGCAGCTTATTCCCAGGACTTAACACTGAAGCTTTCTTT | CASSLFPGLNTEAFF
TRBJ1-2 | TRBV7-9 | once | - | TGTGCCAGCAGCGAACAGGGACACTATGGCTACACCTTC | CASSEQGHYGYTF
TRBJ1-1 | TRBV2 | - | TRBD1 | TGTGCCAGCAACGGAGAGACAGGGGACGAAGCTTTCTTT | CASNGETGDEAFF
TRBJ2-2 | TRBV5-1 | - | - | TGCGCCAGCAGCCCCTGGGGGGTAGATAGCACCGGGGAGCTGTTTTTT | CASSPWGVDSTGELFF
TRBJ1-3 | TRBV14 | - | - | TGTGCCAGCAGCCAAGAGACAGGCAGCTCTGGAAACACCATATATTTT | CASSQETGSSGNTIYF
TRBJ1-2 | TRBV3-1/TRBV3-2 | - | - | TGTGCCAGCAGCCAAGGGCAGTGGAACTATGGCTACACCTTC | CASSQGQWNYGYTF
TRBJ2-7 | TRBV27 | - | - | TGTGCCAGCAGTCAGCGACAGGACTCCTACGAGCAGTACTTC | CASSQRQDSYEQYF
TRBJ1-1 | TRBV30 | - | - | TGTGCCTGGAGTGTAAGCGAGGGACTCCCGAACACTGAAGCTTTCTTT | CAWSVSEGLPNTEAFF
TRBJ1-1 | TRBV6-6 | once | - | TGTGCCAGCAGCACAGTCACTGAAGCTTTCTTT | CASSTVTEAFF
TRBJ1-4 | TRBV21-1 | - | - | TGTGCCAGCAGCGCGTCGGGTCCAACTAATGAAAAACTGTTTTTT | CASSASGPTNEKLFF
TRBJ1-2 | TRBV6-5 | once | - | TGTGCCAGCAGTCCACGACCGGGACACAATTATGGCTACACCTTC | CASSPRPGHNYGYTF
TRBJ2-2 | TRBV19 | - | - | TGTGCCAGTAGTATTACGGGGGCGAACACCGGGGAGCTGTTTTTT | CASSITGANTGELFF
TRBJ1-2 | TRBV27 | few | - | TGTGCCAGCAGTCTGACACAGGGAAGCTATGGCTACACCTTC | CASSLTQGSYGYTF
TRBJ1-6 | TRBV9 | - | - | TGTGCCAGCAGCCTTTACTCGGACTTCTCCTATAATTCACCCCTCCACTTT | CASSLYSDFSYNSPLHF
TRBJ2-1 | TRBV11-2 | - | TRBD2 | TGTGCCAGCAGCTTAGAGTACGGGGGGGCCTACAATGAGCAGTTCTTC | CASSLEYGGAYNEQFF
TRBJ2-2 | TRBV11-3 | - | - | TGTGCCAGCAGCCTCGGACAGGGAGGGGCCGGGGAGCTGTTTTTT | CASSLGQGGAGELFF
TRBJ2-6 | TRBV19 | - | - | TGTGCCAGTACTCCACGCGTCTCTGGGGCCAACGTCCTGACTTTC | CASTPRVSGANVLTF
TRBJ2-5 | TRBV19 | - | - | TGTGCCAGTAGTCCTCACCCACAGGGGAGGCATCAAGAGACCCAGTACTTC | CASSPHPQGRHQETQYF
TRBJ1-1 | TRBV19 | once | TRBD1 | TGTGCCAGTAGTACGGGATACTCTTACCGGGACAGCCCATTCTCCTTT | CASSTGYSYRDSPFSF
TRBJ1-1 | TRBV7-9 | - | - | TGTGCCAGCAGTTCCTTGCGGGTAGTGCAGAACACTGAAGCTTTCTTT | CASSSLRVVQNTEAFF
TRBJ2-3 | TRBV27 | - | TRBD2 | TGTGCCAGCACCCCACTAGCGGGGGGCAGGGCTAGCACAGATACGCAGTATTTT | CASTPLAGGRASTDTQYF
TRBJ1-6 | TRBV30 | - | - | TGTGCCTGGAGTGTAGTCCGGACGGTGCGGAATTCACCCCTCCACTTT | CAWSVVRTVRNSPLHF